The 4 T cell receptor beta chains listed next were all sequenced from one sample in a study of cytomegalovirus exposure and HLA in healthy donors. A multiplex PCR was run with 60 Vbeta primers and 13 Jbeta primers. The protocol was immunoSEQ multiplex PCR, while the TCRdb copy is restricted to in-frame clones and leaves out a portion. The data show around 150,000 clones, with about 65% seen just once and around 4.5% held by the top ten. Sequencing used PBMCs. The receptors shown here come from a woman under 30 in good health and CMV-seropositive.

V is TRBV25-1 and J is TRBJ2-7; 7 bases map to TRBD1. The CDR3 contains 13 residues. V trimming: 3 bases; J trimming: 7 bases; junction bases outside the gene matches: 6. Germline lookup yields CDR1 MGHDK and CDR2 SYGVNS. The CDR3 DNA is TGTGCCAGCAGTGAGACAGGGTTGGGAGAGCAGTACTTC. Protein: CASSETGLGEQYF.

The chain is built from TRBV27 and TRBJ2-7; the D is unclear. Trimming took off 6 bases at V and 1 base at J, with 13 bases between the two ends. CDR3 length equals 14 residues. Germline V lookup: CDR1 MNHEY, CDR2 SMNVEV (reference sequence). CDR3 loop: CASSRTIPSYEQYF. The CDR3 DNA reads as TGTGCCAGCAGCCGTACTATTCCTTCCTACGAGCAGTACTTC.

This rearrangement joins TRBV30 to TRBJ2-5; a possible D gene is TRBD2 (5 bases). The CDR3 covers 15 residues. Per germline, CDR1 GTSNPN and CDR2 SVGIG (reference sequence). The V end lost 2 bases, the J end lost 4 bases, and 17 bases lay between the germline ends. This CDR3 reads CAWSRNGDARETQYF. The CDR3, as DNA: TGTGCCTGGAGTAGGAACGGGGATGCGCGAGAGACCCAGTACTTC.

This rearrangement joins TRBV27 to TRBJ2-5; TRBD2 is a possible D gene (5 bases). Germline V gives CDR1 MNHEY, CDR2 SMNVEV (reference sequence). Between the trimmed V and J ends, which lost 7 bases and 4 bases, there was a span of 13 bases. The CDR3 is 13 residues long. The CDR3, as DNA: TGTGCCAGCACTCCTACGGCGGGAGAGACCCAGTACTTC. Protein sequence: CASTPTAGETQYF.